Sequencing of this T cell receptor (beta chain) was carried out in a study of response to subunit inactivated influenza vaccine. Study-wide results and caveats: T cells newly recruited by each seasonal influenza vaccination are few, the authors suggested.

This clonotype was found many times. Its antigen is unknown. One entry per CDR3 protein results from TCRdb running MiXCR on the RT-PCR reads. Among fewer than 600,000 distinct CDR3 sequences listed, approximately 7.8% were seen once. V lost 4 bases, J lost 6 bases, and 4 bases stayed unmatched. The CDR3 runs 15 residues. Germline-derived CDR1 and CDR2 are SGHTS and YDEGEE. The clonotype was recovered from a man aged 50 to 75 who received an inactivated influenza vaccine. The sample consisted of PBMCs from blood, taken about 24 months after vaccination. This rearrangement joins TRBV5-8 to TRBJ2-1; 13 bases are a match to TRBD2. CDR3 region: CASSRTSGSSNEQFF. DNA for the CDR3: TGTGCCAGCAGCAGGACTAGCGGGAGCAGCAATGAGCAGTTCTTC. The variable domain in full, with the rest retrieved from reference TRBV5-8 and TRBJ2-1, is EAGVTQSPTHLIKTRGQQATLRCSPISGHTSVYWYQQALGLGLQFLLWYDEGEERNRGNFPPRFSGRQFPNYSSELNVNALELEDSALYLCASSRTSGSSNEQFFGPGTRLTVL.